These 2 T cell receptor beta chains originate from one sample sequenced in a study of blood T cell repertoires in COVID-19. The repertoire was sequenced with immunoSEQ multiplex PCR; TCRdb's copy has only in-frame clones and lacks some. The repertoire holds fewer than 250,000 clones, with about four fifths as singletons. The source material was PBMCs or T cells enriched from blood (not recorded which). These receptor sequences come from a woman in her forties who had recovered from COVID-19.

This clone came up a few times. The chain is built from TRBV10-1 and TRBJ2-1, with 9 bases aligning to TRBD2. The CDR3 extends over 16 amino acids. V lost 3 bases, J lost 1 base, and 4 bases stayed unmatched. Germline loops: CDR1 WNHNN, CDR2 SYGVQD (reference sequence). The CDR3 DNA reads TGCGCCAGCAGTGATTGGAGCGGGGGGTCCTACAATGAGCAGTTCTTC. Protein: CASSDWSGGSYNEQFF.

The V and J genes are TRBV5-1 and TRBJ1-1, with D uncertain. CDR1 is SGHRS, CDR2 YFSETQ, per germline. CDR3 length equals 15 residues. Trimming removed 0 bases from V and 4 bases from J, with 13 bases in between. The CDR3 coding sequence is TGCGCCAGCAGCTTGGAGCAAACTCGAGGCACTGAAGCTTTCTTT. This codes for CASSLEQTRGTEAFF.